This entry features one T cell receptor (beta chain) sequence. The antigen is not known. This sample was included in a study of CD8+CD57+ T cells in acquired aplastic anemia. Overall study context: DNA from sorted CD4+ and CD8+ cells averaged approximately 3.2 ug. Study findings and constraints: Researchers reported that CD8+ Simpson's diversity was not significantly different in patients versus controls.

CDR3 and TCR beta VDJ profiling relied on genomic DNA as the template. MiXCR, applied by TCRdb to the reads, yields one record per CDR3 protein. Of around 430,000 distinct CDR3 sequences in the sample, around a third were seen once. For sequencing, patients were chosen who had shown expansion of CD8+CD57+ cells by flow cytometry. Prior therapy had not been administered to any patient at the time of blood sampling. The sample taken for sequencing was sorted CD4+, CD8+, or CD8+CD57+ T cells (not recorded which) from PBMCs. The receptor's source is a human donor with aplastic anemia.

As DNA, the CDR3 is TGTGCCAGTGGCGTACGACCATCACCCCTCCACTTT. Its protein is CASGVRPSPLHF. The chain carries TRBV2 and TRBJ1-6, with D uncertain. V was shortened by 9 bases and J by 10 bases, with 13 bases between the two germline ends. Germline CDR1 is SNHLY and CDR2 is FYNNEI. The CDR3 contains 12 residues.